The 32 T cell receptor beta chains given below trace back to one sample, sequenced in a study of CD8 T cells in ankylosing spondylitis. TCRdb called the 5' RACE reads again in MiXCR, with one record for every CDR3 protein. The table lists almost 250,000 distinct CDR3 sequences, more than 25% of them singletons. What was sequenced was blood, either unsorted or a sorted T cell fraction (not recorded which). These receptors came from a male donor with ankylosing spondylitis or in good health (not recorded which).

The gene calls are TRBV4-1 and TRBJ2-1; D is tentatively TRBD1 or TRBD2 (7 bases each). This CDR3 is built from 15 residues. The V and J ends lost 1 base and 5 bases respectively, with 12 bases between them. The V gene's germline CDR1 is MGHRA and CDR2 YSYEKL. CDR3 nucleotides: TGCGCCAGCAGCCAAGGACAGGGAGGGGACAATGAGCAGTTCTTC. Translating it yields CASSQGQGGDNEQFF.

The rearrangement joins TRBV20-1 to TRBJ2-5, with D perhaps given as TRBD1 or TRBD2 (6 bases each). The CDR3 extends over 15 amino acids. V lost 6 bases, J lost 1 base, and 18 bases lay in between. The germline gives CDR1 DFQATT, CDR2 SNEGSKA (reference sequence). The CDR3 loop reads CSAPMRGAFQETQYF. As DNA, the CDR3 is TGCAGTGCCCCTATGAGGGGGGCCTTCCAAGAGACCCAGTACTTC.

This clonotype was recorded a few times. This chain links TRBV12-3 or TRBV12-4 with TRBJ2-7; D is ambiguous. This CDR3 region has 14 residues. Trimming left V 2 bases short and J 0 bases short, with 8 bases between. CDR3 region: CASSLNSHSYEQYF. The DNA for the CDR3 is TGTGCCAGCAGTTTAAACAGCCACTCCTACGAGCAGTACTTC.

This clonotype was observed a few times. DNA of the CDR3: TGCAGCGTTGAAGATCCCCCGGGGGCTGGAGAGACCCAGTACTTC. Translating it yields CSVEDPPGAGETQYF. The chain joins TRBV29-1 to TRBJ2-5; D may be TRBD1 or TRBD2 (6 bases each). CDR1 SQVTM and CDR2 ANQGSEA come from the germline V gene. This CDR3 is built from 15 residues. The germline V and J ends were trimmed by 0 bases and 4 bases, with 15 bases remaining between them.

The chain links TRBV5-6 to TRBJ2-1, with a possible D match to TRBD1 (5 bases). Germline lookup yields CDR1 SGHDT and CDR2 YYEEEE. The CDR3 runs 15 residues. V shed 2 bases and J shed 0 bases, with 9 bases lying between them. CDR3 region: CASSLLDSSYNEQFF. The DNA of the CDR3 is TGTGCCAGCAGCTTACTTGACAGCTCCTACAATGAGCAGTTCTTC.

The rearrangement uses TRBV7-2 and TRBJ1-1, with 8 bases fitting TRBD1. With 3 bases clipped from V and 1 base from J, the junction kept 4 bases outside the gene matches. The CDR3 is 15 amino acids. The germline CDR1 and CDR2 sequences are SGHTA and FQGNSA. CDR3 sequence reads: CASSFDRGGNTEAFF. Here the CDR3 DNA reads TGTGCCAGCAGCTTCGACAGGGGAGGGAACACTGAAGCTTTCTTT.

The V gene is TRBV4-2, the J gene TRBJ2-3, with 11 nucleotides matching TRBD2. After removal of 4 bases from V and 0 bases from J, the junction contained 6 bases not matched to a gene. The germline CDR1 and CDR2 sequences are LGHNA and YNFKEQ. The CDR3 is made up of 17 amino acids. The CDR3 bases are TGTGCCAGCAGCCCTACTAGCGGGGGCCCTAGCACAGATACGCAGTATTTT. This sequence encodes CASSPTSGGPSTDTQYF.

The sample holds a few counts of this clonotype. The chain is built from TRBV25-1 and TRBJ2-5; TRBD1 matches at 7 bases. CDR1 is MGHDK and CDR2 is SYGVNS in the germline V gene. The CDR3 extends over 16 amino acids. V lost 1 base and J lost 1; bases outside the gene matches: 6. In DNA form, the CDR3 reads TGTGCCAGCAGTGAATGGTCGGGGACAGTCCAAGAGACCCAGTACTTC. This translates into CASSEWSGTVQETQYF.

The CDR3 reads CASSPPMRSYTF. CDR3 nucleotide sequence: TGTGCCAGCTCACCACCGATGCGGAGCTACACCTTC. V gene TRBV18 combines with J gene TRBJ1-2; no clear D. Germline V CDR1 and CDR2: KGHSH, LQKENI. This CDR3 region has 12 residues. V was trimmed by 0 bases and J by 9 bases, leaving 8 bases between them. Looking up the rest from reference TRBV18 and TRBJ1-2 gives the full variable domain: NAGVMQNPRHLVRRRGQEARLRCSPMKGHSHVYWYRQLPEEGLKFMVYLQKENIIDESGMPKERFSAEFPKEGPSILRIQQVVRGDSAAYFCASSPPMRSYTFGSGTRLTVV.

The rearrangement links TRBV12-3 or TRBV12-4 to TRBJ2-3; 10 bases line up with TRBD2. The J segment lost 6 bases and the V segment lost 6 bases, leaving 15 bases of the junction unmatched. The CDR3 sequence is 17 residues long. The CDR3 reads CASSPRMVAGGADTQYF. CDR3 sequence (DNA): TGTGCCAGCAGCCCCCGTATGGTAGCGGGGGGCGCGGATACGCAGTATTTT.

This clonotype was seen more than once but under ten times. The CDR3 sequence is CSVEDLHGTGELFF. CDR3 nucleotides: TGCAGCGTTGAAGATCTTCATGGCACCGGGGAGCTGTTTTTT. The genes are TRBV29-1 and TRBJ2-2; D is unresolved. Trimming pared 0 bases from V and 4 bases from J, leaving 9 bases between. Germline assignment: CDR1 SQVTM and CDR2 ANQGSEA. The CDR3 totals 14 residues.

J is TRBJ1-4 and V is TRBV12-3 or TRBV12-4; D perhaps matches TRBD1 (5 bases). The CDR3 covers 13 residues. V lost 6 bases and J 3 bases, leaving 8 bases between the germline ends. CDR3 bases: TGTGCCAGCAGGCCGGGGGCTAATGAAAAACTGTTTTTT. It translates to CASRPGANEKLFF.

This clonotype was detected only a few times. This sequence joins TRBV5-6 and TRBJ2-7, with 13 bases identical to TRBD2. The CDR3 runs 18 residues. Germline CDR1 is SGHDT and CDR2 is YYEEEE. V shed 9 bases, J shed 3 bases, and the junction held 18 bases outside the gene matches. The DNA of the CDR3 is TGTGCCACCTTTAGCCCGGGGACTAGCGGGGAACCTTACTACGAGCAGTACTTC. It specifies CATFSPGTSGEPYYEQYF.

The chain combines TRBV13 with TRBJ2-7, with D unresolved. The CDR3 length is 13 residues. V was trimmed by 1 base and J by 6 bases, leaving 10 bases between them. Germline lookup yields CDR1 PRHDT and CDR2 FYEKMQ (reference sequence). In DNA form, the CDR3 reads TGTGCCAGCAGCTTAGCGGCTGACGGCGAGCAGTACTTC. Translation: CASSLAADGEQYF.

The chain recombines TRBV10-3 with TRBJ1-3; D is ambiguous. The germline CDR1 and CDR2 sequences are ENHRY and SYGVKD. V lost 3 bases, J lost 0 bases, and 6 bases lay in between. The CDR3 has 14 residues. The CDR3 spells CAISEALSGNTIYF. The DNA for the CDR3 is TGTGCCATCAGTGAAGCCCTCTCTGGAAACACCATATATTTT.

V gene TRBV10-3 combines with J gene TRBJ1-3, with D possibly TRBD1 on 5 matching bases. V lost 5 bases to trimming and J lost 4 bases, with 18 bases between them. This CDR3 has 16 amino acids. Germline CDR1 ENHRY, CDR2 SYGVKD. The CDR3 spells CAISSPDTRWGNTIYF. The CDR3 coding sequence is TGTGCCATCAGTTCCCCGGACACGAGGTGGGGAAACACCATATATTTT.

The J gene is TRBJ1-1, the V gene TRBV20-1; tentative D call: TRBD1 (6 bases). Germline CDR1 DFQATT, CDR2 SNEGSKA (reference sequence). V was clipped by 5 bases and J by 1 base, with 8 bases between them. CDR3 length: 12 residues. The DNA of the CDR3 is TGCAGTGCTGGACAGCCGAACACTGAAGCTTTCTTT. This codes for CSAGQPNTEAFF.

This clonotype was found many times. This chain joins TRBV29-1 and TRBJ2-7; 12 nucleotides align to TRBD1. Trimming removed 4 bases from V and 7 bases from J; junction bases left unmatched: 8. This CDR3 comprises 14 residues. Germline lookup yields CDR1 SQVTM and CDR2 ANQGSEA. The CDR3 DNA is TGCAGCGTTGCTGGGACAGGGGGCGCGGAGGAGCAGTACTTC. Protein product: CSVAGTGGAEEQYF.

CDR3 coding DNA: TGTGCCAGCAGCGCCCGGTCCGGGACTCCGAGCTACGAGCAGTACTTC. Translating gives CASSARSGTPSYEQYF. This chain joins TRBV9 and TRBJ2-7; tentatively, D is TRBD2 (6 bases). The V and J ends lost 3 bases and 3 bases respectively, with 19 bases between them. In germline, CDR1 is SGDLS, CDR2 YYNGEE. CDR3 length equals 16 residues.

This chain links TRBV6-1 with TRBJ2-1; perhaps TRBD2 as D (6 bases). This CDR3 spans 15 amino acids. The V gene's germline CDR1 is MNHNS and CDR2 SASEGT. V lost 7 bases, J lost 8 bases, and 21 bases lay in between. The CDR3 nucleotides read TGTGCCAGCACCGGCCGGGGACTGCCCGACGATGAGCAGTTCTTC. Its translation is CASTGRGLPDDEQFF.

Only a few counts were recorded for this clonotype. The V and J genes are TRBV24-1 and TRBJ2-1; perhaps D is TRBD1 or TRBD2 (6 bases each). The germline V gene encodes CDR1 KGHDR and CDR2 SFDVKD. Trimming pared 6 bases from V and 5 bases from J, leaving 16 bases between. CDR3 size: 15 residues. CDR3 amino acids: CATSNTGRRNNEQFF. CDR3 DNA sequence: TGTGCCACCAGTAATACAGGGAGGCGTAACAATGAGCAGTTCTTC.

This clonotype was seen a handful of times. The chain recombines TRBV27 with TRBJ2-2, with a weak D call TRBD2 (6 bases). Trimming removed 11 bases at V and 0 bases at J, with 13 bases between. The CDR3 extends over 14 amino acids. Germline V lookup: CDR1 MNHEY, CDR2 SMNVEV (reference sequence). DNA for the CDR3: TGTGCCCTGTGGGGGGACTCGAACACCGGGGAGCTGTTTTTT. Protein: CALWGDSNTGELFF.

This clonotype was seen only a few times. The gene calls are TRBV20-1 and TRBJ2-5; D perhaps matches TRBD1 (5 bases). Deletions cut 6 bases from V and 2 bases from J, with 13 bases between. The CDR3 is made up of 13 amino acids. The V gene's germline CDR1 is DFQATT and CDR2 SNEGSKA (reference sequence). CDR3 protein: CSAEGVGQETQYF. The CDR3 nucleotides are TGCAGTGCCGAAGGGGTGGGTCAAGAGACCCAGTACTTC.

V usage is TRBV15 and J usage is TRBJ1-1; 8 bases are a match to TRBD1. The J segment lost 3 bases and the V segment lost 3 bases, leaving 6 bases of the junction unmatched. This CDR3 has 15 residues. Germline CDR1 is LNHNV and CDR2 is YYDKDF (reference sequence). CDR3 loop: CATSSPNRGDTEAFF. The CDR3 DNA reads TGTGCCACCAGCAGTCCGAACAGGGGGGACACTGAAGCTTTCTTT.

This clonotype was seen more than once but under ten times. The CDR3 coding sequence is TGTGCCAGCAGTTACCCAGGGAATGAGCAGTTCTTC. Amino acid sequence: CASSYPGNEQFF. The rearrangement uses TRBV6-5 and TRBJ2-1; a possible D gene is TRBD1 (5 bases). CDR3 length equals 12 residues. Germline values: CDR1 MNHEY, CDR2 SVGAGI. The V end lost 2 bases, the J end lost 7 bases, and 6 bases lay between the germline ends.

On this clonotype itself: Sequence at one end of the junction differs from germline and may be a read error. The rearrangement joins TRBV7-9 to TRBJ2-1, with 10 bases fitting TRBD2. Per the germline V gene, CDR1 is SEHNR and CDR2 is FQNEAQ (reference sequence). This CDR3 is 14 amino acids long. The CDR3 loop is CASSLAGAPDEQFF. In nucleotides, the CDR3 is TGTGCCAGCAGCCTAGCGGGGGCCCCCGATGAGCAGTTCTTC.

V usage is TRBV25-1 and J usage is TRBJ2-5; TRBD1 or TRBD2 may be the D gene (5 bases each). Germline loops: CDR1 MGHDK, CDR2 SYGVNS. Between the trimmed V and J ends, which lost 8 bases and 0 bases, there was a span of 22 bases. The CDR3 covers 17 residues. CDR3 bases: TGTGCCAGCGTCCCGGGGCTCGTCGAAAAGTACCAAGAGACCCAGTACTTC. Protein product: CASVPGLVEKYQETQYF. Full variable domain (outside the CDR3, taken from reference TRBV25-1 and TRBJ2-5): EADIYQTPRYLVIGTGKKITLECSQTMGHDKMYWYQQDPGMELHLIHYSYGVNSTEKGDLSSESTVSRIRTEHFPLTLESARPSHTSQYLCASVPGLVEKYQETQYFGPGTRLLVL.

This clonotype was seen a single time. The rearrangement joins TRBV12-3 or TRBV12-4 to TRBJ2-5; D is tentatively TRBD1 or TRBD2 (5 bases each). The CDR3 covers 16 residues. V lost 3 bases and J 5 bases, leaving 19 bases between the germline ends. The CDR3 loop is CASSFVGPQVLETQYF. The CDR3 bases are TGTGCCAGCAGTTTTGTGGGACCCCAGGTTTTGGAGACCCAGTACTTC.

Only a few counts were recorded for this clonotype. CDR3 sequence: CASSWDRVFEQYF. DNA for the CDR3: TGTGCCAGCAGTTGGGACAGGGTTTTCGAGCAGTACTTC. The rearrangement links TRBV28 to TRBJ2-7; 9 positions match TRBD1. CDR1 and CDR2 (germline): MDHEN, SYDVKM. Germline trimming cut 4 bases from V and 6 bases from J; bases unmatched to any gene: 4. This CDR3 has 13 amino acids. Using reference TRBV28 and TRBJ2-7 for the parts outside the CDR3, the full variable domain is DVKVTQSSRYLVKRTGEKVFLECVQDMDHENMFWYRQDPGLGLRLIYFSYDVKMKEKGDIPEGYSVSREKKERFSLILESASTNQTSMYLCASSWDRVFEQYFGPGTRLTVT.

This chain links TRBV12-3 or TRBV12-4 with TRBJ2-3, with D perhaps TRBD2 (6 bases). Trimming shortened V by 5 bases and J by 4 bases, and 19 bases separated the two germline ends. The CDR3 has 16 residues. CDR3 bases: TGTGCCAGCAGTCCCACTACTAGCCCGAAGGCAGATACGCAGTATTTT. The encoded protein is CASSPTTSPKADTQYF.

The sample holds many counts of this clonotype. V usage is TRBV25-1 and J usage is TRBJ1-2; TRBD1 matches 8 bases. Germline loops: CDR1 MGHDK, CDR2 SYGVNS. With V trimmed by 0 bases and J by 4 bases, 4 bases remained unmatched. This CDR3 contains 15 residues. CDR3 nucleotides: TGTGCCAGCAGTGAATACCAGGGGGCGGGCTATGGCTACACCTTC. The encoded protein is CASSEYQGAGYGYTF.

V usage is TRBV3-1 and J usage is TRBJ2-7, with D hard to call. CDR1 is LGHDT and CDR2 is YNNKEL in the germline V gene (reference sequence). The V and J ends lost 1 base and 5 bases respectively, with 18 bases between them. The CDR3 contains 16 residues. CDR3 in DNA: TGTGCCAGCAGCCAAGGGTTGAGACTTCCCGACAACGAGCAGTACTTC. Amino acids: CASSQGLRLPDNEQYF.